This TCR beta chain was documented in a study of regulatory T cells in long-lasting Graves disease (dated by TCRdb to the early 2020s). As for the study more broadly: Antithyroid drugs had been taken for less than 3 months by newly diagnosed Graves' disease patients. Peripheral blood TCR sequencing and RNA sequencing compared persistent Graves' disease patients with newly diagnosed Graves' disease patients. The study took place in China and was registered as a clinical trial. TCR sequencing covered 13 persistent and some 20 newly diagnosed Graves' disease patients, about 35 samples in total. General findings and caveats noted by the study authors: As a limitation, the authors acknowledged that the small sample size may reduce accuracy. Only peripheral blood was studied, because thyroid tissue, the primary lesion, was inaccessible. More public clonotypes were shared among persistent patients (roughly 3,000) than among newly diagnosed patients (roughly 960). Only the TCR beta chain was sequenced and analyzed. Persistent disease showed preferential use of TRBV28, TRBJ1-2 and TRBJ2-5, whereas newly diagnosed disease favored TRBV20-1 and TRBJ2-1. Compared with newly diagnosed patients, patients with persistent Graves' disease had lower TCR Shannon entropy and fewer highly expanded clones, which suggests clonal expansion.

The CDR3 sequence holds 14 residues, the cysteine and phenylalanine included. Just the 42-base CDR3 DNA is kept, in frame starting at base 1. From the germline V gene (reference sequence), CDR1 is LGHDT and CDR2 is YNNKEL. Trimming accounts for 5 bases at V and 2 bases at J, while the number of junction bases matched to no gene is 3. The library relied on multiplex PCR. Data came from an Illumina HiSeq 4000. iRepertoire HTBI primers and Arm-PCR amplification of CDR3 regions were used to construct TCR beta libraries. PCR products were gel purified before sequencing. In the paper's pipeline: Gene usage analysis of CDR3 amino acid clonotypes used the approximately 62 TRBV and some 13 TRBJ segments found across samples. COPE and FqMerger were used to merge filtered high-quality paired reads into contigs. BLAST was used to align contigs to the IMGT TRBV, TRBD and TRBJ reference genes, and CDR3 was defined following IMGT. Highly expanded clones were defined as clonotypes with a frequency above 0.1%. Shannon entropy served as the measure of repertoire diversity, while the Gini coefficient captured V-J evenness. Public clonotypes were defined as clonotypes shared by more than one individual. In TCRdb, the public reads were trimmed at Q25 with fastp and aligned with MiXCR, with productive beta chains retained. Entries are consolidated by CDR3 protein sequence, retaining the most common genes and DNA. The V and J calls, along with clone size, are taken from TCRdb and not from the paper's own processing. Present in this sample are roughly 410,000 distinct CDR3 sequences, approximately 15% of which were seen just once. The leading ten clones occupy approximately 7.8% of the sample.

The sample's time point, from its label and the paper: newly diagnosed GD, antithyroid drugs for less than 3 months. For both TCR sequencing and RNA sequencing, RNA was extracted from PBMCs using TRIzol. The diagnosis of Graves' disease was made according to American Thyroid Association guidelines. Patients were recruited from an endocrinology department in Xi'an, China. From each patient, 7.5 to 10 milliliters of peripheral blood was collected into an EDTA anticoagulant tube. Ficoll Paque Plus density gradient separation was used to isolate PBMCs, and no further T cell sorting was done. RNA quality was checked with an Agilent 2100 Bioanalyzer and agarose gel, and concentration with a NanoDrop 2000. This clonotype was found many times. No cognate antigen has been identified for it. No per-base quality is available; no much larger clone lies one base away. The sample also formed part of further work on T cells in Graves' hyperthyroidism and ophthalmopathy. The second publication reports: Stable Graves' hyperthyroidism was defined as no progression to ophthalmopathy during 18 months of follow-up. Hyperthyroidism patients were aged 18 to 65 years and newly diagnosed, with disease duration of less than 2 months. Exclusion was applied to patients with uncontrolled infections, other autoimmune diseases, pregnancy or lactation. Diagnoses relied on clinical symptoms, serum thyroxine and TRAb, thyroid ultrasound and orbital computed tomography. For the first round of RT-PCR on the TCR CDR3, the HTBI primer set was used together with the Qiagen OneStep RT-PCR kit. Most expanded thyroid clonotypes (frequency above 0.001) were also detected in blood, a finding suggesting that blood repertoires may reflect thyroid immune responses. A 13 V-J signature model separated ophthalmopathy from stable hyperthyroidism, with around 90% sensitivity and 81.08% specificity in cross-validation and 80%/75% in testing. In validation, progression to ophthalmopathy was predicted by the model with 70.59% sensitivity and just over 72% specificity, a median of around 5.9 months before onset. TCR V-J signatures able to tell the groups apart were searched for in a discovery cohort of some 97 patients, of whom more than 40 had Graves' ophthalmopathy and about 60 had stable Graves' hyperthyroidism. Prospective prediction of ophthalmopathy was tested in an independent validation cohort of 18 to 20 hyperthyroidism patients and 17 patients who later progressed to ophthalmopathy. For training and testing, the roughly 97 patients in the discovery cohort were randomly divided in a 7:3 ratio. In addition, the study compared T-cell repertoires in thyroid tissue and in blood from 6 or 7 Graves' hyperthyroidism patients. Following sampling, methimazole starting at 30 mg daily was given to hyperthyroidism patients, and high-dose intravenous methylprednisolone was given to ophthalmopathy patients. A second multiplex PCR round built the libraries, followed by size selection and purification. Sequencing of the libraries was done on an Illumina HiSeq2000 using paired-end 100 bp reads. SOAPnuke was used to process the raw data, throwing out any read that contained adapters or uncalled bases, had a mean Phred below 15, or lacked an exact constant-primer or identifier match. COPE v1.2.5 was used to merge the high-quality paired reads, and each unique nucleotide sequence was defined as a clonotype. MiTCR v1.1 was used to align the clonotypes against IMGT TRBV, TRBD and TRBJ reference segments. The analysis included only V-J combinations with a frequency above 0.0001, which together covered 99% to 99.2% of the repertoires. The TCS score was defined as the ratio of F50 (clonal expansion) to E x V (chaos), calculated using BLOSUM62-based TCRdist between CDR3 peptides within each V-J. Welch's t-statistics and random forest reduced just over 500 V-J features to 13, which were used in a naive Bayes classifier (R e1071). No statistical method was used to set the sample size in advance, and investigators knew the group allocation. According to the paper, TCR Vbeta CDR3 sequencing was carried out on 135 peripheral blood samples, which came from over 40 ophthalmopathy, around 74 hyperthyroidism and roughly 17 progressor patients.

The receptor's source is a middle-aged woman with Graves disease. Donor details come from another sample of the same person, matched by shared clones. The sample in question was peripheral blood mononuclear cells (PBMCs), obtained at new diagnosis, from a patient treated with antithyroid drugs. Recombination connected TRBV3-1 to TRBJ2-3, and TRBD2 aligns with 8 junction nucleotides. Here the CDR3 is given as CASSIAGTTDTQYF. In nucleotides, the sequence is TGTGCCAGCAGCATAGCGGGAACCACAGATACGCAGTATTTT.